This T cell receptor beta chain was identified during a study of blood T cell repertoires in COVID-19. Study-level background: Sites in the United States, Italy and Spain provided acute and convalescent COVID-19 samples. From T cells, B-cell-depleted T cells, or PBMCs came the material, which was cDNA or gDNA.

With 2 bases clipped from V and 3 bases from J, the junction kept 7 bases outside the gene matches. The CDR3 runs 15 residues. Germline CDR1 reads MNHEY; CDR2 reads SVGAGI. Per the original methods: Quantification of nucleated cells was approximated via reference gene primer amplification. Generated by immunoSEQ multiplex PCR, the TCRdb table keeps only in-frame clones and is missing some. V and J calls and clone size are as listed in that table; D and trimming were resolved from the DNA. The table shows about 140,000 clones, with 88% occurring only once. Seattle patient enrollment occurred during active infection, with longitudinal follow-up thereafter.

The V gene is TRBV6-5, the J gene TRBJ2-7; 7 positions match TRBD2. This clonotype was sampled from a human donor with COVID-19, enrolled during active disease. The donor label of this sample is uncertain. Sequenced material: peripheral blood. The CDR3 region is CASSYGGEIGYEQYF. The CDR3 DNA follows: TGTGCCAGCAGTTACGGGGGGGAAATTGGCTACGAGCAGTACTTC.